This T cell receptor (beta chain) was captured by sequencing in a study of T-cell reconstitution after alpha-beta-depleted transplantation in children. From germline, CDR1 is SGHKS and CDR2 YYEKEE (reference sequence). The CDR3 loop spans 15 amino acids. V lost 1 base and J lost 10; bases outside the gene matches: 11. It was with unique molecular identifiers that the TCRbeta library was prepared. Via MiXCR, TCRdb re-called the PCR reads, giving one row per CDR3 protein. The profile shows around 530,000 distinct CDR3 sequences, 32% of them singletons. This receptor was obtained from a human donor who donated a stem cell graft to a child with aplastic anemia. Sequencing was performed on PBMCs from the stem cell graft donor, taken from the stem cell graft. The rearrangement joins TRBV5-5 to TRBJ1-1; 9 bases match TRBD1. In DNA form, the CDR3 reads TGTGCCAGCAGCTTGCGGGACAGGGCCGATTCAGCAGCTTTCTTT. It codes for CASSLRDRADSAAFF.